Each of the 21 T cell receptor beta chains below was sequenced from the same sample in a study of blood T cell repertoires in COVID-19. TCRdb's copy holds only in-frame clones and misses some; the assay was immunoSEQ multiplex PCR. The repertoire has just under 70,000 clones, roughly 89% of them found once; the top ten carry approximately 8.4%. Sequencing was carried out using peripheral blood. The receptors shown here come from a man aged 25 to 45 with acute or convalescent COVID-19.

J is TRBJ2-7 and V is TRBV7-8; 7 positions match TRBD2. J was trimmed by 2 bases and V by 2 bases; bases with no gene match: 3. The germline CDR1 and CDR2 sequences are SGHVS and FQNEAQ. The CDR3 extends over 14 amino acids. The CDR3 loop is CASSLTSAAYEQYF. The CDR3 DNA reads as TGTGCCAGCAGCTTAACTAGCGCCGCCTACGAGCAGTACTTC.

This chain connects TRBV9 to TRBJ2-1; tentative D call: TRBD1 (5 bases). The CDR3 extends over 14 amino acids. V lost 0 bases and J lost 7, with 11 bases in between. Germline lookup yields CDR1 SGDLS and CDR2 YYNGEE. The chain's CDR3 is CASSVGGTRNEQFF. The CDR3 nucleotides read TGTGCCAGCAGCGTAGGGGGCACACGGAATGAGCAGTTCTTC.

The chain recombines TRBV29-1 with TRBJ2-4, with a possible D match to TRBD1 (6 bases). Trimming took 4 bases from V and 5 from J, leaving 9 bases between them. Germline CDR1 and CDR2: SQVTM and ANQGSEA. The CDR3 length is 12 residues. CDR3 bases: TGCAGCGTTGGGGGGCTCGAAAACATTCAGTACTTC. This translates into CSVGGLENIQYF.

This rearrangement joins TRBV18 to TRBJ2-7; 7 nucleotides match TRBD1. The junction had 5 bases not matched to a gene; V was cut back by 6 bases and J by 6 bases. The CDR3 has 12 amino acids. In germline, CDR1 is KGHSH, CDR2 LQKENI. The CDR3: CASSRQGTEQYF. CDR3 nucleotides: TGTGCCAGCTCCAGACAGGGCACCGAGCAGTACTTC.

J is TRBJ2-2 and V is TRBV5-1; 11 positions agree with TRBD2. Trimming removed 1 base from V and 7 bases from J; junction bases left unmatched: 3. The V gene's germline CDR1 is SGHRS and CDR2 YFSETQ. This CDR3 is 15 amino acids long. The CDR3 loop reads CASSLTSGGSGELFF. CDR3 sequence (DNA): TGCGCCAGCAGCTTGACTAGCGGGGGCAGCGGGGAGCTGTTTTTT.

The CDR3 here is CASSWSTAGANVLTF. The DNA of the CDR3 is TGTGCCAGTAGTTGGTCCACAGCTGGGGCCAACGTCCTGACTTTC. The chain carries TRBV19 and TRBJ2-6; unclear D gene. The V gene's germline CDR1 is LNHDA and CDR2 SQIVND (reference sequence). The CDR3 consists of 15 residues. The V end lost 5 bases, the J end lost 2 bases, and 10 bases lay between the germline ends.

The genes are TRBV5-5 and TRBJ2-1; D gene unclear. The CDR3 extends over 15 amino acids. V shed 3 bases and J shed 0 bases, with 10 bases lying between them. CDR1 SGHKS and CDR2 YYEKEE come from the germline V gene (reference sequence). CDR3 DNA sequence: TGTGCCAGCAGCTCCCCGCGGAGCTCCTACAATGAGCAGTTCTTC. Translated, it gives CASSSPRSSYNEQFF.

The chain is built from TRBV27 and TRBJ2-1; weak D call: TRBD2 (5 bases). In germline, CDR1 is MNHEY, CDR2 SMNVEV (reference sequence). Between the trimmed V and J ends, which lost 5 bases and 0 bases, there was a span of 20 bases. This CDR3 contains 18 residues. The CDR3 sequence: CASSPVYGGPSSYNEQFF. The CDR3, as DNA: TGTGCCAGCAGTCCAGTTTATGGAGGCCCAAGCTCCTACAATGAGCAGTTCTTC.

The CDR3 spells CAWSDLGGSGDSGANVLTF. DNA of the CDR3: TGTGCCTGGAGCGACTTGGGGGGTTCGGGCGACTCTGGGGCCAACGTCCTGACTTTC. This sequence joins TRBV30 and TRBJ2-6, with D perhaps TRBD2 (6 bases). Germline lookup yields CDR1 GTSNPN and CDR2 SVGIG (reference sequence). Between the trimmed V and J ends, which lost 3 bases and 0 bases, there was a span of 21 bases. This CDR3 is built from 19 residues.

This clone was seen a few times. The chain employs TRBV27 and TRBJ2-2; tentative D call: TRBD2 (6 bases). CDR3 length equals 16 residues. Germline V gene data show CDR1 as MNHEY and CDR2 as SMNVEV (reference sequence). The V end lost 6 bases, the J end lost 1 base, and 15 bases lay between the germline ends. CDR3 sequence reads: CASRLEGGMNTGELFF. DNA of the CDR3: TGTGCCAGCAGGTTGGAGGGCGGGATGAACACCGGGGAGCTGTTTTTT.

The chain is built from TRBV19 and TRBJ2-4; 10 nucleotides line up with TRBD2. Unmatched junction bases numbered 5, after V lost 1 base and J lost 2 bases. CDR3 length: 17 amino acids. Germline assignment: CDR1 LNHDA and CDR2 SQIVND (reference sequence). CDR3 in DNA: TGTGCCAGTAGTATAGCGTCTAGCGGGAGACCCAAAAACATTCAGTACTTC. Its translation is CASSIASSGRPKNIQYF.

This clone appeared a few times. The chain employs TRBV5-1 and TRBJ2-3; D perhaps matches TRBD2 (6 bases). The CDR3 loop spans 15 amino acids. Trimming removed 0 bases at V and 4 bases at J, with 12 bases between. CDR1 is SGHRS, CDR2 YFSETQ, per germline. This CDR3 reads CASSLALTGADTQYF. The DNA for the CDR3 is TGCGCCAGCAGCTTGGCCCTGACGGGGGCAGATACGCAGTATTTT.

The chain couples TRBV7-2 to TRBJ2-7; 10 nucleotides align to TRBD2. CDR3 length: 14 amino acids. J was trimmed by 2 bases and V by 10 bases; bases with no gene match: 8. Per germline, CDR1 SGHTA and CDR2 FQGNSA. The CDR3: CANGPSGRPYEQYF. The CDR3 DNA sequence: TGTGCCAACGGTCCTAGCGGGAGACCCTACGAGCAGTACTTC. The variable domain in full, with the rest retrieved from reference TRBV7-2 and TRBJ2-7, is GAGVSQSPSNKVTEKGKDVELRCDPISGHTALYWYRQSLGQGLEFLIYFQGNSAPDKSGLPSDRFSAERTGGSVSTLTIQRTQQEDSAVYLCANGPSGRPYEQYFGPGTRLTVT.

The rearrangement links TRBV28 to TRBJ2-1; D is undetermined. There are 15 residues in the CDR3. The germline V and J ends were trimmed by 3 bases and 5 bases, with 14 bases remaining between them. Germline CDR1 reads MDHEN; CDR2 reads SYDVKM. The chain's CDR3 is CASSFTSPPHNEQFF. DNA of the CDR3: TGTGCCAGCAGTTTCACTTCCCCTCCTCACAATGAGCAGTTCTTC.

Only one count was recorded for this clone. The chain recombines TRBV13 with TRBJ2-1, with no clear D. V lost 1 base and J 2 bases, leaving 12 bases between the germline ends. This CDR3 has 16 amino acids. CDR1 and CDR2 from the germline V gene are PRHDT and FYEKMQ (reference sequence). In nucleotides, the CDR3 is TGTGCCAGCAGCTTAGAGGAGCGAGGAGCCTACAATGAGCAGTTCTTC. It encodes CASSLEERGAYNEQFF.

The chain couples TRBV30 to TRBJ1-2; D ambiguous. Germline V gene sequence: CDR1 GTSNPN, CDR2 SVGIG (reference sequence). V lost 0 bases, J lost 9 bases, and 11 bases lay in between. The CDR3 extends over 12 amino acids. CDR3 amino acids: CAWSVKGARYTF. CDR3 coding DNA: TGTGCCTGGAGTGTTAAGGGAGCGCGCTACACCTTC.

The rearrangement joins TRBV14 to TRBJ1-2, with D perhaps matching TRBD1 (5 bases). Germline CDR1 SGHDN, CDR2 FVKESK. V dropped 3 bases and J dropped 8 bases, with 16 bases sitting between them. This CDR3 has 14 amino acids. The DNA for the CDR3 is TGTGCCAGCAGCCAGGCCCAGGGAGGCCGGGGCTACACCTTC. Encoded protein: CASSQAQGGRGYTF.

The chain is built from TRBV3-1 (or the pseudogene TRBV3-2) and TRBJ1-1; D not resolved. V dropped 0 bases and J dropped 1 base, with 18 bases sitting between them. This CDR3 has 18 residues. CDR1 and CDR2 (germline): LGHDT, YNNKEL (reference sequence). The chain's CDR3 is CASSQDWRENRRNTEAFF. CDR3 sequence (DNA): TGTGCCAGCAGCCAAGATTGGCGGGAGAACAGACGGAACACTGAAGCTTTCTTT.

The chain uses TRBV7-2 and TRBJ2-3; 12 nucleotides match TRBD2. Germline V gene data show CDR1 as SGHTA and CDR2 as FQGNSA. The CDR3 extends over 18 amino acids. J gave up 5 bases and V 2 bases, and 11 bases lay outside the gene matches. CDR3 DNA: TGTGCCAGCAGCTTAAGGGCTAGCGGGAGGGCCCGGGTAGATACGCAGTATTTT. Translating it yields CASSLRASGRARVDTQYF.

This chain uses TRBV30 with TRBJ2-6, with a weak D call TRBD2 (6 bases). The germline gives CDR1 GTSNPN, CDR2 SVGIG (reference sequence). The V and J ends lost 1 base and 2 bases respectively, with 6 bases between them. CDR3 length: 14 residues. For the CDR3, the DNA is TGTGCCTGGAGTGCGGGGGCTGGGGCCAACGTCCTGACTTTC. It codes for CAWSAGAGANVLTF.

The CDR3 loop reads CASSRPQGATHTDTQYF. CDR3 coding DNA: TGTGCCAGTAGTCGACCTCAGGGGGCGACCCACACAGATACGCAGTATTTT. This chain joins TRBV19 and TRBJ2-3, with 8 bases aligning to TRBD1. The CDR3 contains 17 residues. CDR1 is LNHDA and CDR2 is SQIVND in the germline V gene (reference sequence). J was trimmed by 2 bases and V by 5 bases; bases with no gene match: 12.